This TCR beta chain emerged from a study of identifying expanded T cells in peripheral blood. Study findings and constraints: Across healthy donors, higher total template counts meant significantly greater approximately 2-week count variance. About 1.2 clones differed between technical replicates, versus around 15 and 18 over time.

Germline lookup yields CDR1 MNHNS and CDR2 SASEGT. V lost 7 bases to trimming and J lost 5 bases; unmatched junction nucleotides: 8. The CDR3 sequence is 14 residues long. For this clone: No antigen is known for it.

TCRdb's table, derived via immunoSEQ multiplex PCR, lists solely in-frame clones and lacks some. The profile shows 130,000 or so clones, 75% to 90% of them singletons. During the collection period, no donor immune events like infections were recorded. The source material was blood. This clonotype was obtained from a person aged 18 to 75 in good health. The rearrangement uses TRBV6-1 and TRBJ1-2; 9 bases match TRBD1. The DNA for the CDR3 is TGTGCCAGCACAGCCCTGACAGGGGGATATGGCTACACCTTC. Amino acid sequence: CASTALTGGYGYTF.